A single T cell receptor beta chain is shown here with its context. Its target is unknown. Data came from immunoSEQ multiplex PCR; TCRdb stores just in-frame clones and leaves some out. The sample has tens of thousands of clones; about 90% are singletons. Patients were ruled out by autoimmune disease history or systemic immunosuppression. The data were taken from a study of OX40 agonist ivuxolimab in advanced cancers. The CDR3 sequence is 16 residues long. The J segment lost 5 bases and the V segment lost 2 bases, leaving 11 bases of the junction unmatched. The germline V gene encodes CDR1 LGHNA and CDR2 YSLEER. Study findings and constraints: Among patients with partial responses at 0.1-3.0 mg/kg, clonal expansion was among the lowest. The mean number of expanded clones was higher in CD8+ T cells than in CD4+. At 0.1 to 3.0 mg/kg and by week 6, clonal expansion occurred in CD4+ and CD8+ blood T cells.

The material sequenced was CD4+ or CD8+ T cells sorted from blood, taken in a trial of the OX40 agonist ivuxolimab. This sequence was found in an adult with an advanced solid tumor such as melanoma, head and neck, liver or kidney cancer. The V and J genes are TRBV4-3 and TRBJ2-7; 8 bases are shared with TRBD1. The CDR3 coding sequence is TGCGCCAGCAGCCAATCAGTGAGGTCAGGGGGCCACGAGCAGTACTTC. Translation: CASSQSVRSGGHEQYF.